The T cell receptor beta chain described here comes from a study of shared clonotypes between healthy human individuals. Regarding the study as a whole: It was only blood that was sampled, and tissue repertoires likely differ.

Germline V gene sequence: CDR1 ENHRY, CDR2 SYGVKD. The junction had 6 bases not matched to a gene; V was cut back by 7 bases and J by 3 bases. This CDR3 comprises 15 residues. Recent acute infections and vaccinations were absent in the healthy HIV-negative adult donors. The split of CD4+ cells yielded CD45RA+ naive and CD45RA-negative memory subsets. Remarks on this clone: Its antigen is unidentified.

Investigators spread the genomic DNA of each subset evenly over several immunoSEQ plates. Assay used: immunoSEQ multiplex PCR; TCRdb lists only in-frame clones, some missing. The sample lists about 2.3 million clones, 80% to 95% occurring once. Sample: naive CD4+ T cells from PBMCs. The subset was: CD45RA+ positively selected. This TCR was sampled from a man aged 18 to 29 in good health. Some clones in this sample may be carry-over from other donors' samples. V and J are TRBV10-3 and TRBJ1-2; 12 bases fit TRBD1. For the CDR3, the DNA is TGTGCCATCAACCCGGGACAGGGGGCTGACTATGGCTACACCTTC. Its protein product is CAINPGQGADYGYTF.